This T cell receptor (beta chain) emerged from a study of PD-L1 blockade in urothelial cancer. Clones were read by immunoSEQ multiplex PCR, and TCRdb kept only the in-frame ones, dropping some. The table has about 50,000 clones, about 80% seen once. Metastatic or locally advanced urothelial carcinoma was present in the patients. Germline CDR1 and CDR2: SGHTA and FQGNSA. V dropped 3 bases and J dropped 13 bases, with 19 bases sitting between them. This CDR3 has 14 residues. The gene calls are TRBV7-2 and TRBJ2-1; perhaps TRBD1 as D (5 bases). The TCR originated in a man in his 70s with urothelial cancer. The material was PBMCs, obtained around atezolizumab (anti-PD-L1) treatment. The CDR3 coding sequence is TGTGCCAGCAGCTTTAAGCGCACGGGTACAGGTCAGTTCTTC. Its protein is CASSFKRTGTGQFF.